This T cell receptor beta chain was retrieved from a study of technical replicates of blood from several donors. Per the germline V gene, CDR1 is SGHRS and CDR2 is YFSETQ. V gave up 2 bases and J gave up 3 bases, with 8 bases separating them. The CDR3 consists of 13 residues. Clones were read by immunoSEQ multiplex PCR, and TCRdb kept only the in-frame ones, dropping some. The table records around 65,000 clones, around 86% of them present only once. Material: PBMCs. This chain joins TRBV5-1 and TRBJ1-1; D ambiguous. The sequence was obtained from a human donor in good health. Some clones in this sample may be carry-over from other donors' samples. CDR3: CASSLTEYTEAFF. The CDR3 DNA reads as TGCGCCAGCAGCTTAACAGAGTACACTGAAGCTTTCTTT.